This T cell receptor beta chain derives from a study of blood T cell repertoires in COVID-19. Participants classified as exposed had met a COVID-19 case within 2 weeks before study entry. Germline CDR1 is SEHNR and CDR2 is FQNEAQ (reference sequence). Trimming took off 5 bases at V and 5 bases at J, with 19 bases between the two ends. The CDR3 extends over 16 amino acids. Assay used: immunoSEQ multiplex PCR; TCRdb lists only in-frame clones, some missing. The sample includes 240,000 or so clones, about 90% seen only once; the top ten take approximately 0.9%. Sequencing was carried out using PBMCs or T cells enriched from blood (not recorded which). This TCR derives from a man aged 45-65 years who had been exposed to COVID-19. This chain connects TRBV7-9 to TRBJ2-1, with a weak D call TRBD2 (6 bases). The DNA of the CDR3 is TGTGCCAGCAGCACTACGGTCGGACTACCTAACAATGAGCAGTTCTTC. This codes for CASSTTVGLPNNEQFF.